This TCR beta chain was profiled in a study of cytomegalovirus exposure and HLA in healthy donors. Using immunoSEQ multiplex PCR, the repertoire was profiled, and TCRdb retains in-frame clones only, with some absent. The sample lists 150,000 to 200,000 clones, around 88% occurring once. Germline V gene data show CDR1 as SGHTA and CDR2 as FQGNSA. The CDR3 runs 16 residues. The V segment lost 0 bases and the J segment 2 bases; nucleotides outside the gene matches: 2. The donors were members of the validation cohort, which comprised 100 to 150 subjects and was separate from the first cohort of roughly 700 subjects.

This TCR derives from a woman in her late teens or twenties in good health and CMV-seronegative. The specimen was PBMCs. The chain has TRBV7-2 and TRBJ2-1; 9 bases fit TRBD1. CDR3 amino acids: CASSLAGTGTYNEQFF. DNA of the CDR3: TGTGCCAGCAGCTTAGCGGGGACAGGGACCTACAATGAGCAGTTCTTC.